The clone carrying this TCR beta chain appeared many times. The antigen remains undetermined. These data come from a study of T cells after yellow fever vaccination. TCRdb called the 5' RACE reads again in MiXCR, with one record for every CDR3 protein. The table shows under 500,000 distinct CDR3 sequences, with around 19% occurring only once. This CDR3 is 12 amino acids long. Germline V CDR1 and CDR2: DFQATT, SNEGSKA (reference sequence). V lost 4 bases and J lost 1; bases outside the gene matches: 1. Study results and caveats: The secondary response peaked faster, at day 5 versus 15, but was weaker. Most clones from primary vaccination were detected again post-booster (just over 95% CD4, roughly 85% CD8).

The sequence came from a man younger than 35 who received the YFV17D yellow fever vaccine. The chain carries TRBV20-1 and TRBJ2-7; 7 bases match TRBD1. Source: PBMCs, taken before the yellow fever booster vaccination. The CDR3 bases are TGCAGTGCTATGGGACAGTCCTACGAGCAGTACTTC. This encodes CSAMGQSYEQYF.